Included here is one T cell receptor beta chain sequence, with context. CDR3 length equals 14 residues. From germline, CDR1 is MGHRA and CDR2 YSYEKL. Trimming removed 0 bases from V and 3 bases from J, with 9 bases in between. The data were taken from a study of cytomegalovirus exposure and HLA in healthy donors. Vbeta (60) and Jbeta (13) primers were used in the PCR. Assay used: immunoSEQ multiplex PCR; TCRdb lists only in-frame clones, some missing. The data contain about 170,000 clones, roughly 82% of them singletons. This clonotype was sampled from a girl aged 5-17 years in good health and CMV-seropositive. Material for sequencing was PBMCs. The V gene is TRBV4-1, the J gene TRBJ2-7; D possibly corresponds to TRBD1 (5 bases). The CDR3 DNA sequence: TGCGCCAGCAGCCAAGAGGGGCTCGACTACGAGCAGTACTTC. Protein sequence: CASSQEGLDYEQYF.